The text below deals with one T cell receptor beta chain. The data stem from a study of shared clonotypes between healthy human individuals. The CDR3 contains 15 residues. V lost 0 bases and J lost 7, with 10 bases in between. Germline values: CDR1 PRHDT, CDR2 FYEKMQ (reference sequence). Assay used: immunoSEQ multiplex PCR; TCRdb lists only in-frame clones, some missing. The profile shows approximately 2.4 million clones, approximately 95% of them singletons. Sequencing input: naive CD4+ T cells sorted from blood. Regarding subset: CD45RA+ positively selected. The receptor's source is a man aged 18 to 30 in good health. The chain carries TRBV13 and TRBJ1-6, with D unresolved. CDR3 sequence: CASSLGDRTNSPLHF. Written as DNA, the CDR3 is TGTGCCAGCAGCTTAGGAGATAGGACCAATTCACCCCTCCACTTT.